This paragraph covers one TCR beta chain sequence. The target antigen is unknown. These data come from a study of cytomegalovirus exposure and HLA in healthy donors. Study background: Earlier, 117 million unique TCR beta sequences were recovered from around 200 million T cells by an analysis.

The PCR employed 60 Vbeta primers together with 13 Jbeta primers. The method was immunoSEQ multiplex PCR; TCRdb's version includes in-frame clones alone and lacks a portion of them. The profile covers 95,000 to 150,000 clones, with around 75% appearing a single time and 2% to 2.5% taken by the ten largest. CDR1 and CDR2 from the germline V gene are MNHNS and SASEGT. CDR3 length: 14 residues. Trimming took 4 bases from V and 6 from J; bases not matched to a gene: 3. Whole-study findings and limits: Rarity marked most TCR sequences, yet some public TCRs occurred in many donors.

This clonotype originated in a man aged 25 to 45 in good health and CMV-seronegative. This chain uses TRBV6-1 with TRBJ2-3; 11 bases fit TRBD1. Material: PBMCs. The CDR3 sequence: CASSAGQGADTQYF. As DNA, the CDR3 is TGTGCCAGCAGTGCCGGACAGGGGGCCGATACGCAGTATTTT.